One sample yielded the 25 T cell receptor beta chains listed below, sequenced in a study of CD8 T cells in acute hepatitis C reinfection. TCRdb's copy holds only in-frame clones and misses some; the assay was immunoSEQ multiplex PCR. The sample includes about 38,000 clones, approximately 87% of them seen just once. Time point noted: naive CD8 control sorted from an acute-time-point sample. The sequenced sample consisted of naive CD8+ T cells from PBMCs. These receptors originate from a man aged 30 to 45 with chronic hepatitis C.

This clone was observed a handful of times. V usage is TRBV12-1 and J usage is TRBJ1-1. TRBV12-1 is noted as a pseudogene. The CDR3 loop spans 14 amino acids. CDR3 region: CASSHPAGFAEAFF. CDR3 sequence (DNA): TGTGCCAGCAGCCATCCCGCCGGGTTCGCTGAAGCTTTCTTT.

V and J are TRBV11-1 and TRBJ1-1, with a tentative D call TRBD1 (5 bases). The length of the CDR3 is 13 residues. The germline CDR1 and CDR2 sequences are SGHAT and FQDESV (reference sequence). V lost 2 bases, J lost 1 base, and 5 bases lay in between. CDR3 sequence reads: CASSLTGNTEAFF. The CDR3 DNA reads as TGTGCCAGCAGCTTAACAGGGAACACTGAAGCTTTCTTT.

CDR3 sequence reads: CASSSGTGGGETQYF. DNA for the CDR3: TGTGCCAGCAGTTCCGGGACAGGGGGGGGAGAGACCCAGTACTTC. This chain joins TRBV28 and TRBJ2-5; TRBD1 matches at 11 bases. V shed 4 bases, J shed 4 bases, and the junction held 5 bases outside the gene matches. Per germline, CDR1 MDHEN and CDR2 SYDVKM. This CDR3 contains 15 residues.

A single count supports this clone. This chain joins TRBV9 and TRBJ2-7; 10 nucleotides align to TRBD2. With V trimmed by 3 bases and J by 3 bases, 6 bases remained unmatched. CDR1 SGDLS and CDR2 YYNGEE come from the germline V gene. The CDR3 runs 15 residues. Written as DNA, the CDR3 is TGTGCCAGCAGCGAAAGCGGGGGGGCGTACTACGAGCAGTACTTC. Protein product: CASSESGGAYYEQYF.

The chain links TRBV5-6 to TRBJ2-5; TRBD1 agrees at 7 bases. The length of the CDR3 is 15 residues. The V and J ends lost 4 bases and 5 bases, in that order; junction bases with no gene match: 11. From germline, CDR1 is SGHDT and CDR2 YYEEEE. The DNA for the CDR3 is TGTGCCAGCAGCCGGGTTCGACAGGGCTGGGAGACCCAGTACTTC. Its translation is CASSRVRQGWETQYF.

The chain is built from TRBV15 and TRBJ2-2; TRBD2 is a possible D gene (6 bases). Germline CDR1 is LNHNV and CDR2 is YYDKDF (reference sequence). This CDR3 has 14 residues. V lost 5 bases and J lost 3, with 10 bases in between. CDR3 DNA: TGTGCCACCAGCGCTCGGGGGTACACCGGGGAGCTGTTTTTT. Translated: CATSARGYTGELFF.

This rearrangement joins TRBV27 to TRBJ1-3; D uncertain. The CDR3 has 14 amino acids. Trimming stripped 6 bases from V and 1 base from J, with 10 bases between. CDR1 and CDR2 from the germline V gene are MNHEY and SMNVEV (reference sequence). CDR3 sequence: CASSERGSGNTIYF. In DNA form, the CDR3 reads TGTGCCAGCAGCGAAAGAGGATCTGGAAACACCATATATTTT.

The rearrangement links TRBV19 to TRBJ2-6, with no clear D. The CDR3 covers 13 residues. With 7 bases removed from V and 2 bases from J, the gap between germline ends came to 6 bases. CDR1 LNHDA and CDR2 SQIVND come from the germline V gene (reference sequence). The CDR3 region has the DNA TGTGCCAGTATCCCCCCTGGGGCCAACGTCCTGACTTTC. It codes for CASIPPGANVLTF.

This clone was counted once. The chain has TRBV11-2 and TRBJ1-1; D unclear. This CDR3 is built from 13 residues. Trimming cost V 6 bases and J 2 bases, with 10 bases left between them. Germline lookup yields CDR1 SGHAT and CDR2 FQNNGV. CDR3 in DNA: TGTGCCAGCAGAACCAACATCAACACTGAAGCTTTCTTT. It specifies CASRTNINTEAFF.

This rearrangement joins TRBV7-3 to TRBJ2-3, with 8 bases fitting TRBD1. This CDR3 is 16 amino acids long. With V trimmed by 3 bases and J by 0 bases, 5 bases remained unmatched. Germline CDR1 is SGHTA and CDR2 is FQGTGA. The CDR3 DNA is TGTGCCAGCAGCTTCGGACAGGGAAGGAGCACAGATACGCAGTATTTT. Protein: CASSFGQGRSTDTQYF. Using reference TRBV7-3 and TRBJ2-3 for the parts outside the CDR3, the full variable domain is GAGVSQTPSNKVTEKGKYVELRCDPISGHTALYWYRQSLGQGPEFLIYFQGTGAADDSGLPNDRFFAVRPEGSVSTLKIQRTERGDSAVYLCASSFGQGRSTDTQYFGPGTRLTVL.

This clone was observed a few times. V usage is TRBV5-1 and J usage is TRBJ2-7; the D gene is possibly TRBD1 (6 bases). The V and J ends lost 4 bases and 3 bases respectively, with 11 bases between them. The CDR3 totals 13 residues. Per germline, CDR1 SGHRS and CDR2 YFSETQ. The CDR3 reads CASSLPDSYEQYF. As DNA, the CDR3 is TGCGCCAGCAGCCTACCGGACAGCTACGAGCAGTACTTC.

The V and J genes are TRBV15 and TRBJ1-2; no reliable D call. V lost 0 bases to trimming and J lost 4 bases, with 12 bases between them. Germline CDR1 reads LNHNV; CDR2 reads YYDKDF (reference sequence). This CDR3 region has 15 residues. Here the CDR3 DNA reads TGTGCCACCAGCAGAGATCGGGAAGGATTCTATGGCTACACCTTC. Translated, it gives CATSRDREGFYGYTF.

The gene calls are TRBV6-1 and TRBJ1-2; possible D gene TRBD1, 5 bases. V was pared by 7 bases and J by 4 bases, with 16 bases between. CDR3 size: 14 residues. CDR1 and CDR2 from the germline V gene are MNHNS and SASEGT. CDR3 residues: CASTDRGNFYGYTF. The CDR3 DNA follows: TGTGCCAGCACCGACAGAGGGAATTTCTATGGCTACACCTTC.

The chain employs TRBV14 and TRBJ2-1; TRBD2 aligns across 10 bases. Trimming cost V 0 bases and J 7 bases; bases outside gene matches: 9. The CDR3 runs to 17 residues. Germline V CDR1 and CDR2: SGHDN, FVKESK. CDR3 DNA sequence: TGTGCCAGCAGCCAAGATTCGCTAGCGGGAGACTCTAATGAGCAGTTCTTC. The encoded protein is CASSQDSLAGDSNEQFF.

The V call is TRBV6-6, the J call TRBJ2-7; D is unresolved. Germline lookup yields CDR1 MNHNY and CDR2 SVGAGI (reference sequence). The V end lost 0 bases, the J end lost 5 bases, and 2 bases lay between the germline ends. The CDR3 runs to 11 residues. The CDR3 DNA sequence: TGTGCCAGCAGTTACTCAGACGAGCAGTACTTC. It is translated as CASSYSDEQYF.

This rearrangement joins TRBV19 to TRBJ1-1, with TRBD1 as a possible D gene (5 bases). V shed 4 bases and J shed 4 bases, with 13 bases lying between them. Germline V CDR1 and CDR2: LNHDA, SQIVND (reference sequence). The CDR3 covers 14 residues. The CDR3 sequence: CASSTRGRGTEAFF. The CDR3 DNA reads as TGTGCCAGTAGTACGAGAGGGAGGGGCACTGAAGCTTTCTTT.

The rearrangement joins TRBV13 to TRBJ2-7; D might be TRBD2 (5 bases). This CDR3 is built from 15 residues. Germline CDR1 and CDR2: PRHDT and FYEKMQ (reference sequence). Trimming took 5 bases from V and 7 from J, leaving 21 bases between them. This CDR3 reads CASSPSQLPGNEQYF. CDR3 nucleotide sequence: TGTGCCAGCAGCCCGTCCCAGCTCCCGGGGAATGAGCAGTACTTC.

The chain recombines TRBV4-2 with TRBJ2-1; 10 bases map to TRBD2. V lost 0 bases, J lost 10 bases, and 6 bases stayed unmatched. This CDR3 is 15 amino acids long. Germline V gene sequence: CDR1 LGHNA, CDR2 YNFKEQ. CDR3 loop: CASSQEALAGVEQFF. The CDR3 nucleotides are TGTGCCAGCAGCCAAGAGGCGCTAGCGGGGGTGGAGCAGTTCTTC.

This clone was counted a few times. The chain is built from TRBV4-1 and TRBJ1-5; tentatively, D is TRBD1 (5 bases). The ends were cut back, 0 bases at V and 9 bases at J, with 12 bases in the middle. From germline, CDR1 is MGHRA and CDR2 YSYEKL. The CDR3 extends over 14 amino acids. The CDR3 DNA sequence: TGCGCCAGCAGCCAAGATCTTGGCGGGGCGCCCCAGCATTTT. Encoded protein: CASSQDLGGAPQHF.

In its sample, this clone was seen once. The CDR3 protein is CASSLSDIIDTQYF. For the CDR3, the DNA is TGTGCCAGCAGTTTATCGGATATCATAGATACGCAGTATTTT. The rearrangement joins TRBV28 to TRBJ2-3; D uncertain. Germline V gene lookup returns CDR1 MDHEN and CDR2 SYDVKM. The CDR3 extends over 14 amino acids. Trimming took off 1 base at V and 5 bases at J, with 10 bases between the two ends.

The chain joins TRBV19 to TRBJ1-1, with D possibly matching TRBD1 (6 bases). In germline, CDR1 is LNHDA, CDR2 SQIVND (reference sequence). CDR3 length: 14 amino acids. Trimming pared 4 bases from V and 1 base from J, leaving 10 bases between. The CDR3 sequence: CASSKQGGNTEAFF. The CDR3 coding sequence is TGTGCCAGTAGTAAACAGGGAGGGAACACTGAAGCTTTCTTT.

The chain couples TRBV7-6 to TRBJ2-1, with 8 nucleotides matching TRBD2. Trimming cost V 2 bases and J 5 bases; bases outside gene matches: 5. Germline V gives CDR1 SGHVS, CDR2 FNYEAQ. The length of the CDR3 is 15 residues. This CDR3 reads CASSLSGGGNNEQFF. The CDR3 DNA follows: TGTGCCAGCAGCTTAAGTGGCGGGGGGAACAATGAGCAGTTCTTC.

The gene calls are TRBV7-3 and TRBJ2-1; TRBD2 aligns across 12 bases. This CDR3 has 15 residues. Germline loops: CDR1 SGHTA, CDR2 FQGTGA. The junction had 3 bases not matched to a gene; V was cut back by 5 bases and J by 4 bases. In DNA form, the CDR3 reads TGTGCCAGCAGCGAGGGACTAGCGGGTTACAATGAGCAGTTCTTC. Its translation is CASSEGLAGYNEQFF.

J is TRBJ1-6 and V is TRBV10-3; 7 bases are shared with TRBD1. CDR1 and CDR2 (germline): ENHRY, SYGVKD. Trimming took 6 bases from V and 6 from J; bases not matched to a gene: 5. There are 14 residues in the CDR3. This CDR3 is CAISEGQRNSPLHF. CDR3 in DNA: TGTGCCATCAGCGAGGGACAGCGTAATTCACCCCTCCACTTT.

The V and J genes are TRBV5-1 and TRBJ1-3; D possibly corresponds to TRBD1 (6 bases). CDR1 SGHRS and CDR2 YFSETQ come from the germline V gene. Trimming pared 4 bases from V and 0 bases from J, leaving 17 bases between. This CDR3 is 17 amino acids long. CDR3 residues: CASSPDTLTGSGNTIYF. CDR3 sequence (DNA): TGCGCCAGCAGCCCGGACACCTTGACAGGCTCTGGAAACACCATATATTTT.